The 20 T cell receptor beta chains below all came from one sample that was sequenced in a study of cytomegalovirus exposure and HLA in healthy donors. The PCR ran on 60 Vbeta and 13 Jbeta primers. Sequencing used immunoSEQ multiplex PCR; TCRdb keeps in-frame clones, though not all of them. The data show about 140,000 clones, roughly four fifths seen once. The source material was PBMCs. These receptors came from a woman aged 50 to 60 in good health and CMV-seropositive.

The J gene is TRBJ1-4, the V gene TRBV5-1, with TRBD1 matching over 8 bases. CDR1 and CDR2 (germline): SGHRS, YFSETQ. Losses at the gene ends were 4 bases for V and 2 bases for J; bases not matched to a gene: 4. This CDR3 has 15 amino acids. The chain's CDR3 is CASSARTGTNEKLFF. CDR3 DNA: TGCGCCAGCAGCGCCCGGACAGGGACTAATGAAAAACTGTTTTTT.

The V and J genes are TRBV7-2 and TRBJ2-3; D gene uncertain. Germline CDR1 and CDR2: SGHTA and FQGNSA. CDR3 length equals 14 residues. V was shortened by 6 bases and J by 2 bases, with 12 bases between the two germline ends. The CDR3, as DNA: TGTGCCAGCAGTAGTAGTCGTTCCACAGATACGCAGTATTTT. This codes for CASSSSRSTDTQYF.

The rearrangement joins TRBV7-2 to TRBJ2-3, with 11 bases lining up with TRBD1. The CDR3 is made up of 15 amino acids. Germline V gene data show CDR1 as SGHTA and CDR2 as FQGNSA. V lost 1 base, J lost 7 bases, and 4 bases stayed unmatched. CDR3 DNA sequence: TGTGCCAGCAGCTTAGGGGACAGGGGGATGAATACGCAGTATTTT. Translating it yields CASSLGDRGMNTQYF.

This clone was seen a few times. The chain couples TRBV5-1 to TRBJ1-2; 9 bases match TRBD1. The CDR3 is 15 residues long. Germline CDR1 and CDR2: SGHRS and YFSETQ. J lost 1 base, V lost 4 bases, and 5 bases had no gene match. The CDR3 nucleotides read TGCGCCAGCAGCACGGACAGGGGAGTTAACTATGGCTACACCTTC. Its translation: CASSTDRGVNYGYTF.

Regarding this clone: Sequence at one end of the junction differs from germline and may be a read error. The chain carries TRBV7-2 and TRBJ2-5, with 7 bases fitting TRBD2. Germline lookup yields CDR1 SGHTA and CDR2 FQGNSA. CDR3 length equals 15 residues. In nucleotides, the CDR3 is TGTGCCGGCAGCTTAGGCGGGACTAACCAAGAGACCCAGTACTTC. Residues: CAGSLGGTNQETQYF.

The rearrangement uses TRBV7-2 and TRBJ1-1; D gene uncertain. Germline V gene lookup returns CDR1 SGHTA and CDR2 FQGNSA. V lost 1 base and J 5 bases, leaving 8 bases between the germline ends. The CDR3 covers 13 residues. As DNA, the CDR3 is TGTGCCAGCAGCTTAGTAACATTAACTGAAGCTTTCTTT. Translated: CASSLVTLTEAFF.

This chain joins TRBV5-4 and TRBJ1-6; unclear D gene. Per germline, CDR1 SGHNT and CDR2 YYREEE (reference sequence). The CDR3 has 14 residues. The germline V and J ends were trimmed by 0 bases and 9 bases, with 10 bases remaining between them. As DNA, the CDR3 is TGTGCCAGCAGCTTGGAGACACCGTCTTCACCCCTCCACTTT. Amino acids: CASSLETPSSPLHF.

The chain has TRBV19 and TRBJ2-1; D is perhaps TRBD2 (5 bases). CDR1 and CDR2 (germline): LNHDA, SQIVND (reference sequence). This CDR3 has 17 amino acids. Trimming took off 0 bases at V and 3 bases at J, with 15 bases between the two ends. CDR3 residues: CASSIDHGGGYYNEQFF. In DNA form, the CDR3 reads TGTGCCAGTAGTATAGATCACGGCGGCGGGTACTACAATGAGCAGTTCTTC.

V is TRBV18 and J is TRBJ2-5; D call uncertain. Per the germline V gene, CDR1 is KGHSH and CDR2 is LQKENI. V gave up 7 bases and J gave up 5 bases, with 11 bases separating them. This CDR3 has 12 residues. The CDR3 nucleotides read TGTGCCAGCTTGAGAGTCGAGGAGACCCAGTACTTC. Its protein is CASLRVEETQYF.

V usage is TRBV11-2 and J usage is TRBJ2-7, with 8 bases matching TRBD1. With 1 base clipped from V and 3 bases from J, the junction kept 5 bases outside the gene matches. Germline V gene sequence: CDR1 SGHAT, CDR2 FQNNGV. The CDR3 is made up of 15 amino acids. CDR3 DNA sequence: TGTGCCAGCAGCTTAGGGACAGGGAGACTCTACGAGCAGTACTTC. Its protein is CASSLGTGRLYEQYF.

This chain links TRBV5-1 with TRBJ2-2, with unresolved D. V shed 2 bases and J shed 0 bases, with 8 bases lying between them. CDR3 size: 15 residues. CDR1 is SGHRS and CDR2 is YFSETQ in the germline V gene. This chain's CDR3 is CASSFRTSNTGELFF. For the CDR3, the DNA is TGCGCCAGCAGCTTCCGCACTTCGAACACCGGGGAGCTGTTTTTT.

The V call is TRBV25-1, the J call TRBJ1-4; TRBD1 might be the D (6 bases). CDR3 length: 14 amino acids. Trimming removed 8 bases from V and 8 bases from J, with 18 bases in between. From germline, CDR1 is MGHDK and CDR2 SYGVNS. The CDR3 is CASALGGAGEKLFF. CDR3 in DNA: TGTGCCAGCGCTTTGGGGGGGGCTGGGGAAAAACTGTTTTTT.

This sequence joins TRBV6-5 and TRBJ1-5; D may be TRBD1 (5 bases). CDR1 MNHEY and CDR2 SVGAGI come from the germline V gene. The CDR3 sequence is 13 residues long. Trimming shortened V by 2 bases and J by 7 bases, and 9 bases separated the two germline ends. DNA of the CDR3: TGTGCCAGCAGTTACGATGGGGCCCAGCCCCAGCATTTT. This sequence encodes CASSYDGAQPQHF.

This rearrangement joins TRBV4-2 to TRBJ2-7; no clear D gene. The germline V gene has CDR1 LGHNA and CDR2 YNFKEQ. V was cut by 4 bases and J by 4 bases, with 8 bases left in between. The CDR3 totals 12 residues. DNA of the CDR3: TGTGCCAGCAGCCCGAGCCGATACGAGCAGTACTTC. Amino acids: CASSPSRYEQYF.

The chain is built from TRBV5-1 and TRBJ1-3; D is possibly TRBD1 (5 bases). Trimming cost V 0 bases and J 2 bases, with 6 bases left between them. CDR1 is SGHRS and CDR2 is YFSETQ in the germline V gene. The length of the CDR3 is 14 residues. CDR3 sequence reads: CASSLAGAGNTIYF. The CDR3 nucleotides are TGCGCCAGCAGCTTGGCGGGGGCTGGAAACACCATATATTTT.

The chain has TRBV14 and TRBJ2-7; the D gene is possibly TRBD1 (5 bases). The CDR3 runs to 15 residues. The V gene lost 1 base and the J gene lost 0 bases, with 10 bases spanning the gap. Per the germline V gene, CDR1 is SGHDN and CDR2 is FVKESK. The chain's CDR3 is CASSQGAGISYEQYF. The CDR3 coding sequence is TGTGCCAGCAGCCAAGGGGCAGGGATCTCCTACGAGCAGTACTTC.

The CDR3 loop is CASSLAQGASNEQYF. The DNA for the CDR3 is TGTGCCAGCTCACTGGCGCAGGGGGCCAGCAACGAGCAGTACTTC. The gene calls are TRBV18 and TRBJ2-7; 8 bases agree with TRBD1. Germline CDR1 reads KGHSH; CDR2 reads LQKENI. V lost 4 bases and J lost 5; bases outside the gene matches: 10. This CDR3 region has 15 residues.

The V gene is TRBV28, the J gene TRBJ1-3; no clear D gene. Between the trimmed V and J ends, which lost 6 bases and 8 bases, there was a span of 17 bases. The germline V gene encodes CDR1 MDHEN and CDR2 SYDVKM. The CDR3 sequence is 14 residues long. CDR3 amino acids: CASSPGTYGDTIYF. The CDR3 DNA reads as TGTGCCAGCAGCCCGGGAACTTACGGGGACACCATATATTTT.

The chain combines TRBV7-6 with TRBJ1-2, with TRBD1 identical over 7 bases. V shed 0 bases, J shed 3 bases, and the junction held 7 bases outside the gene matches. Germline V gene lookup returns CDR1 SGHVS and CDR2 FNYEAQ. This CDR3 spans 16 amino acids. The CDR3 spells CASSLALAGGDYGYTF. CDR3 bases: TGTGCCAGCAGCTTAGCGCTGGCAGGGGGTGACTATGGCTACACCTTC.

This sequence joins TRBV27 and TRBJ1-2, with D possibly matching TRBD1 (6 bases). The CDR3 covers 14 residues. With 3 bases removed from V and 1 base from J, the gap between germline ends came to 9 bases. Germline loops: CDR1 MNHEY, CDR2 SMNVEV (reference sequence). This CDR3 reads CASSLDSFNYGYTF. The CDR3 bases are TGTGCCAGCAGTTTGGACAGTTTTAACTATGGCTACACCTTC.